The sequence of this TCR beta chain was determined in a study of cytomegalovirus exposure and HLA in healthy donors listed by TCRdb under 2017. For context, the study as a whole: According to a later analysis, the 100 to 150 validation repertoires were produced on the same platform as the 700 or so repertoires of the first cohort. The study was designed to test whether signatures of past pathogen exposure could be identified by cataloging public T cell receptors. Besides the first cohort of roughly 640 subjects, a separate validation cohort made up of roughly 120 different subjects was used. High-throughput TCR immunosequencing, statistical association of individual TCRs with disease status, and machine learning were combined to predict cytomegalovirus infection status.

Turning to this clone: It has no known antigen specificity. No much larger clone is present one base from it, and per-base qualities are unavailable.

V lost 4 bases and J lost 5 bases; the stretch between them is 15 bases long. Per the germline V gene, LGHNA is the CDR1 and YNFKEQ is the CDR2. There are 15 amino acids in the CDR3, from cysteine to phenylalanine inclusive. The entry retains the CDR3 DNA only, 45 bases that are in frame from base 1. Library preparation was by the immunoSEQ multiplex PCR assay. The original methods were these. To diagnose cytomegalovirus status from the catalog of TCR beta chain sequences, a statistical classification framework was built. TCRdb took this table from immuneACCESS and kept in-frame rearrangements with V and J called. Such tables lack part of the clones; where checked against another copy, unresolved V genes explain under half of the gap, and the rest is unexplained. D and trimming were read from the DNA, whereas the V and J calls and clone size are those reported in that table. This sample has more than 85,000 clones in its table, and about nine tenths of those were observed once. The ten largest clones take up roughly 2.2% of the sample.

The donors belonged to the validation cohort of approximately 130 subjects, which was separate from the roughly 700-subject first cohort. Study-level results and caveats: In vitro tests confirmed that a few of the cytomegalovirus-associated TCR beta chains recognize cytomegalovirus antigens. The classifier was reported to diagnose cytomegalovirus status with high specificity and sensitivity in both the original cohort and the validation cohort. A total of fewer than 200 TCR beta chains were listed by the study as associated with cytomegalovirus. A later analysis lacked HLA typing for the validation cohort, so it scored co-occurrence in that cohort across all 110 or so repertoires. Across donors, most TCR sequences were observed very rarely, whereas some public TCRs were present in many individuals. Of the cluster scores, 90% to 95% were above 0 in a later analysis, which found that TCRs clustered in the first cohort also tended to co-occur in the 120 validation repertoires. The authors suggested that the approach could potentially be generalized to other disease states and immunological phenotypes.

The clonotype comes from a woman aged 18-35 years in good health and CMV-seronegative. Sequencing was done on a sample of PBMCs. The V and J segments used are TRBV4-2 and TRBJ2-1; the D gene is perhaps TRBD2, from 7 matching bases. The nucleotides read TGTGCCAGCAGCCCGTATGGAGGGGGGGACAATGAGCAGTTCTTC. Its protein product is CASSPYGGGDNEQFF.